Listed below are T cell receptor beta chains from one sample, sequenced in a study of cytomegalovirus exposure and HLA in healthy donors. Libraries were prepared by immunoSEQ multiplex PCR; TCRdb keeps only in-frame clonotypes and omits some of them. The sample holds fewer than 250,000 clones, 75% to 80% seen once. Sequenced input: PBMCs. The receptor set was obtained from a male donor in good health and CMV-seronegative. CDR3s include the opening cysteine and the closing phenylalanine or tryptophan. The D gene is left open where the match is weak. Clone size is stated in some rows and not others, as once, few, many or a class when expanded.

cdr3_nt: TGTGCCAGCATGAGGGTAATACTTCAGCCCCAGCATTTT
cdr3_aa: CASMRVILQPQHF
v_call: TRBV28
j_call: TRBJ1-5
clone_size: -
d_call: -

cdr3_nt: TGTGCCAGCAGCCGTAGGGGTCAGGGCCGGGAAAAACTGTTTTTT
cdr3_aa: CASSRRGQGREKLFF
v_call: TRBV21-1
j_call: TRBJ1-4
clone_size: -
d_call: -

cdr3_nt: TGTGCCAGCAGTTGGGGACTAGCGGGGGTCGGTGAGACCCAGTACTTC
cdr3_aa: CASSWGLAGVGETQYF
v_call: TRBV27
j_call: TRBJ2-5
clone_size: -
d_call: TRBD2

cdr3_nt: TGTGCCAGCAGAGTCCAGAAGGGCTACACCTTC
cdr3_aa: CASRVQKGYTF
v_call: TRBV6-6
j_call: TRBJ1-2
clone_size: few
d_call: -

cdr3_nt: TGCGCCAGCAGCGACCCCACAGGGGGCGGCTATGGCTACACCTTC
cdr3_aa: CASSDPTGGGYGYTF
v_call: TRBV5-1
j_call: TRBJ1-2
clone_size: once
d_call: TRBD1

cdr3_nt: TGTGCCAGCAGCCAGGGACTAGCGCTAGGGAACACCGGGGAGCTGTTTTTT
cdr3_aa: CASSQGLALGNTGELFF
v_call: TRBV4-2
j_call: TRBJ2-2
clone_size: -
d_call: TRBD2

cdr3_nt: TGCGCCAGCAGCTTGGGCGGGAGGGACACTGAAGCTTTCTTT
cdr3_aa: CASSLGGRDTEAFF
v_call: TRBV5-1
j_call: TRBJ1-1
clone_size: -
d_call: -

cdr3_nt: TGTGCCCGAACCGCCGGGACTAGTTCCTACGAGCAGTACTTC
cdr3_aa: CARTAGTSSYEQYF
v_call: TRBV19
j_call: TRBJ2-7
clone_size: -
d_call: TRBD2

cdr3_nt: TGTGCCAGCAGCCAATACGGGGTAGAGAACACTGAAGCTTTCTTT
cdr3_aa: CASSQYGVENTEAFF
v_call: TRBV7-2
j_call: TRBJ1-1
clone_size: -
d_call: -

cdr3_nt: TGTGCCAGCAGTCCCCTGGGGGGGTCTGGGGCCAACGTCCTGACTTTC
cdr3_aa: CASSPLGGSGANVLTF
v_call: TRBV6-4
j_call: TRBJ2-6
clone_size: once
d_call: TRBD2

cdr3_nt: TGCGCCAGCAGCCAAGTCGCCGGGACAGAATATGGCTACACCTTC
cdr3_aa: CASSQVAGTEYGYTF
v_call: TRBV4-3
j_call: TRBJ1-2
clone_size: few
d_call: TRBD1

cdr3_nt: TGTGCCATCAGCAGGGAGGGTCAGCCCCAGCATTTT
cdr3_aa: CAISREGQPQHF
v_call: TRBV10-3
j_call: TRBJ1-5
clone_size: -
d_call: -

cdr3_nt: TGTGCCAGCAGTCTGACCTTTGGCAGGTACCAAGAGACCCAGTACTTC
cdr3_aa: CASSLTFGRYQETQYF
v_call: TRBV28
j_call: TRBJ2-5
clone_size: -
d_call: -

cdr3_nt: TGCGCCAGCAGCCGAAGCCAGACAGGGTGGCGGACTGAAGCTTTCTTT
cdr3_aa: CASSRSQTGWRTEAFF
v_call: TRBV4-3
j_call: TRBJ1-1
clone_size: few
d_call: TRBD1

cdr3_nt: TGTGCCGCCGGGACAGGGGGAATGCACATTCAGTACTTC
cdr3_aa: CAAGTGGMHIQYF
v_call: TRBV5-6
j_call: TRBJ2-4
clone_size: -
d_call: TRBD1

cdr3_nt: TGTGCCAGCAGCCCCTGGACAGCCTCCGAGCAGTACTTC
cdr3_aa: CASSPWTASEQYF
v_call: TRBV7-2
j_call: TRBJ2-7
clone_size: few
d_call: -

cdr3_nt: TGTGCCAGCAGCTTGCGGAGGGACGGGGGACGCGAGCAGTACTTC
cdr3_aa: CASSLRRDGGREQYF
v_call: TRBV5-6
j_call: TRBJ2-7
clone_size: -
d_call: -

cdr3_nt: TGCGCCAGCAGGGCAGGGGCTGGAAACACTGAAGCTTTCTTT
cdr3_aa: CASRAGAGNTEAFF
v_call: TRBV4-3
j_call: TRBJ1-1
clone_size: -
d_call: -